A selection of T cell receptor beta chains follows, all from one sample in a study of blood T cell repertoires in COVID-19. Profiled with immunoSEQ multiplex PCR; TCRdb holds only in-frame clones, not every one. The sample has 150,000 to 200,000 clones; about 86% are singletons. Sequencing was done on a sample of peripheral blood. The receptors here all came from a woman of 80 years or more with acute or convalescent COVID-19. The conserved cysteine and the conserved F or W are not part of the CDR3 here.

J,length,V,CDR3
TRBJ1-5,13,TRBV11-2,ASSQTGGGNQPQH
TRBJ1-1,14,TRBV5-1,ASSLMTGGPDTEAF
TRBJ1-2,10,TRBV19,ASSIRRGGYT
TRBJ1-5,12,TRBV2,ASGREYSNQPQH
TRBJ2-2,13,TRBV7-8,ASSHGTGLTGELF
TRBJ2-2,12,TRBV5-1,ASSRDRNTGELF
TRBJ1-4,13,TRBV3-1/TRBV3-2,ASSFWRGANEKLF
TRBJ2-7,10,TRBV5-4,ASSLTGHEQY
TRBJ2-7,11,TRBV12-3/TRBV12-4,ASSLGRTYEQY
TRBJ1-5,13,TRBV28,ASRRGTGGNQPQH
TRBJ2-1,10,TRBV20-1,SASSSGNEQF
TRBJ2-1,14,TRBV5-4,ASSMGRGSSYNEQF
TRBJ1-1,12,TRBV11-2,ASSIPGQNTEAF
TRBJ1-4,11,TRBV7-2,ASSLAGREKLF
TRBJ2-1,14,TRBV6-6,ASSSPGTLSYNEQF
TRBJ1-4,12,TRBV27,ASSLQGGDEKLF
TRBJ2-7,14,TRBV4-1,ASSQGPGTGLSEQY
TRBJ2-1,10,TRBV18,ASSPRGHEQF
TRBJ2-7,14,TRBV18,ASSPPNVLASYEQY
TRBJ2-1,15,TRBV7-3,ASSLGERGRPYNEQF
TRBJ2-7,11,TRBV6-5,ASSSTGPGEQY
TRBJ1-3,14,TRBV7-9,ASSLNPTGVGNTIY
TRBJ2-7,10,TRBV12-3/TRBV12-4,ASSQGVHEQY
TRBJ1-3,9,TRBV6-5,ASSSRNTIY
TRBJ2-3,14,TRBV7-9,ASSRRAGILGDTQY
TRBJ1-1,9,TRBV6-5,ASYLTGEAF
TRBJ2-1,13,TRBV6-4,ASSFLAGGFNEQF
TRBJ1-2,13,TRBV29-1,SVDVGGEENYGYT
TRBJ1-4,12,TRBV29-1,SVGNRGTFEKLF
TRBJ2-7,13,TRBV24-1,ATSDPGTGDYEQY
TRBJ2-1,15,TRBV4-3,ASSQWAQAGAGNEQF
TRBJ2-1,12,TRBV6-1,ASSETAGVDEQF
TRBJ2-1,12,TRBV28,ASSLSGRGGEQF
TRBJ2-3,15,TRBV15,ATSRDSKRVSTDTQY
TRBJ2-3,15,TRBV10-3,AISESTSGGGGDTQY
TRBJ2-7,13,TRBV3-1/TRBV3-2,ASSHGVAVFYEQY
TRBJ1-2,15,TRBV18,ASSLGTGGLFNYGYT
TRBJ1-4,13,TRBV10-3,AIRGGRESDEKLF
TRBJ2-1,14,TRBV9,ASSAEGLAAYNEQF
TRBJ1-5,13,TRBV2,ASSEERTGNQPQH
TRBJ1-2,15,TRBV19,ASSKPPGQGTNYGYT
TRBJ1-1,10,TRBV28,ASSLGVRVAF
TRBJ2-3,11,TRBV7-2,ASSFQGRDTQY
TRBJ1-2,14,TRBV10-2,ASSESVGRANYGYT
TRBJ2-3,16,TRBV10-3,AISRTSGTGTITDTQY
TRBJ1-2,12,TRBV7-2,ASSLSAGGNGYT
TRBJ2-7,12,TRBV5-5,ASSLLGVTYEQY
TRBJ2-7,13,TRBV5-1,ASSAPGRPSYEQY
TRBJ2-2,7,TRBV27,ASRGRLF
TRBJ1-2,12,TRBV5-8,ASSWGQNIYGYT
TRBJ2-1,15,TRBV5-1,ASSATWTGSSYNEQF
TRBJ1-6,13,TRBV6-5,ASSLRQGQVPPLH
TRBJ2-1,12,TRBV10-1,AIKTGGASDEQF
TRBJ1-1,14,TRBV4-1,ASSQGRGLLNTEAF
TRBJ1-4,14,TRBV7-9,ASSLAEGGSNEKLF